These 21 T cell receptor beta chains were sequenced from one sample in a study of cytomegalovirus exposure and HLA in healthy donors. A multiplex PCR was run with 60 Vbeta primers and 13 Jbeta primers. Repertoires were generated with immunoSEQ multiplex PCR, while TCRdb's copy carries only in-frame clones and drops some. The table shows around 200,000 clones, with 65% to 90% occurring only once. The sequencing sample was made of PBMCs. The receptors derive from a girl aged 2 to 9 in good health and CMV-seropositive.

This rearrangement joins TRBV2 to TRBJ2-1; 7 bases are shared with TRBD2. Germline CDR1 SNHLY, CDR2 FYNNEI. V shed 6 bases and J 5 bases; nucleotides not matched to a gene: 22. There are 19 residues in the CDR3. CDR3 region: CASSNLGGSWDESNNEQFF. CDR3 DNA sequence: TGTGCCAGCAGCAACCTGGGGGGGAGTTGGGACGAATCAAACAATGAGCAGTTCTTC.

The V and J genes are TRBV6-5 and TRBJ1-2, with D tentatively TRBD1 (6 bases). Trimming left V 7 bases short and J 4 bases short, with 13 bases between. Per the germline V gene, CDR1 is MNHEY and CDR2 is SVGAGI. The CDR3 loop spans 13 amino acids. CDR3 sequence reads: CASNRDKGYGYTF. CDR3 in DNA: TGTGCCAGCAACCGGGACAAGGGCTATGGCTACACCTTC.

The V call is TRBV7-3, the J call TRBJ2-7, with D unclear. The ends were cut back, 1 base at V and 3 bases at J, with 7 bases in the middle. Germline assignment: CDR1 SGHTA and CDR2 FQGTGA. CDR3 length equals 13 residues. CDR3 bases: TGTGCCAGCAGCTTAAGTTACGGCTACGAGCAGTACTTC. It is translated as CASSLSYGYEQYF.

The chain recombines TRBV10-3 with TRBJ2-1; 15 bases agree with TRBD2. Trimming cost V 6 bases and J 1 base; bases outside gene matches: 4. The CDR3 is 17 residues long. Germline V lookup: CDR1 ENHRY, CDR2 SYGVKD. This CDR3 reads CAIRGLAGGGSYNEQFF. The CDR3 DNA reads TGTGCCATCAGAGGACTAGCGGGAGGGGGATCCTACAATGAGCAGTTCTTC.

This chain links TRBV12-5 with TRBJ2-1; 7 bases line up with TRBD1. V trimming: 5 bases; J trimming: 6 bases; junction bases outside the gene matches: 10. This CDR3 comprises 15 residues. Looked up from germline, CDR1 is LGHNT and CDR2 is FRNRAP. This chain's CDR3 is CASGAPGTVLNEQFF. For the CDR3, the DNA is TGTGCTAGTGGTGCGCCCGGGACAGTGCTCAATGAGCAGTTCTTC. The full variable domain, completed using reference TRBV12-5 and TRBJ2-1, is DARVTQTPRHKVTEMGQEVTMRCQPILGHNTVFWYRQTMMQGLELLAYFRNRAPLDDSGMPKDRFSAEMPDATLATLKIQPSEPRDSAVYFCASGAPGTVLNEQFFGPGTRLTVL.

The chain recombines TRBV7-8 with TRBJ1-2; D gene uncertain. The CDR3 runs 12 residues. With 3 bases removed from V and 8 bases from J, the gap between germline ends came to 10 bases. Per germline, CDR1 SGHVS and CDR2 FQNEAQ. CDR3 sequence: CASSFEGEGYTF. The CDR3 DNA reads TGTGCCAGCAGCTTCGAGGGTGAAGGCTACACCTTC.

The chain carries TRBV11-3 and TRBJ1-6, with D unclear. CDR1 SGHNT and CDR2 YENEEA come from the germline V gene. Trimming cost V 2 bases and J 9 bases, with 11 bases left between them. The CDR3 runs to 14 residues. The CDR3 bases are TGTGCCAGCAGCTTAACGGGGTACGGTTCACCCCTCCACTTT. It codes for CASSLTGYGSPLHF.

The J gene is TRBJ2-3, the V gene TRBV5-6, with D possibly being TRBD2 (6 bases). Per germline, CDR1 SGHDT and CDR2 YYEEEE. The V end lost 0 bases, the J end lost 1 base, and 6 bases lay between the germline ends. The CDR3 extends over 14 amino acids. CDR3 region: CASSLGGGTDTQYF. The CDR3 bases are TGTGCCAGCAGCTTGGGGGGGGGCACAGATACGCAGTATTTT.

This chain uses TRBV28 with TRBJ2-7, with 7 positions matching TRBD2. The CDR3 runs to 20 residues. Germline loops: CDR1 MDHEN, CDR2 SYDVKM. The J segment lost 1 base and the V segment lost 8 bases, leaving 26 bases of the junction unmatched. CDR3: CASVRELTSIALMQSYEQYF. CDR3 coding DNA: TGTGCCAGCGTCCGAGAGCTGACTAGCATTGCCCTAATGCAGTCCTACGAGCAGTACTTC.

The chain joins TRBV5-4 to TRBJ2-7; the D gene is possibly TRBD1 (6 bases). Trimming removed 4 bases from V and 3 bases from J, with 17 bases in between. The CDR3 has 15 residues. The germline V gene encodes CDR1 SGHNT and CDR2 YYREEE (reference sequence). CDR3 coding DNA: TGTGCCAGCAGCGTCGGACAGAGGGAAAACTACGAGCAGTACTTC. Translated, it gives CASSVGQRENYEQYF.

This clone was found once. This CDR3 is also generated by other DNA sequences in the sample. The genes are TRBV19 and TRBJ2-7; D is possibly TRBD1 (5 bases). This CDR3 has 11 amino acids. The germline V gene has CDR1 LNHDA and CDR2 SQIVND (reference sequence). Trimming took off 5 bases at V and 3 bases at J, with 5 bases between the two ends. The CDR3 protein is CASSDSYEQYF. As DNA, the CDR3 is TGTGCCAGTAGTGACAGCTACGAGCAGTACTTC.

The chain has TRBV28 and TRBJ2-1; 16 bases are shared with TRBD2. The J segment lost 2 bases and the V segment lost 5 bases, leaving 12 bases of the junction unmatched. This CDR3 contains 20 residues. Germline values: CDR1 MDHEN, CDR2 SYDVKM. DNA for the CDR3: TGTGCCAGCAGTCCACCCTCGGGACTAGCGGGAGGGCCGACCTACAATGAGCAGTTCTTC. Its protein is CASSPPSGLAGGPTYNEQFF.

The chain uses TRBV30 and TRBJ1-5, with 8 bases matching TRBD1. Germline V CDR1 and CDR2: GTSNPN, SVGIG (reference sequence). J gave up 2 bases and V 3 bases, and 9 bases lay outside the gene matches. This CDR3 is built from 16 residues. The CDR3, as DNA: TGTGCCTGGAGCGCAGACAGGGGAGCGGGCAATCAGCCCCAGCATTTT. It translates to CAWSADRGAGNQPQHF.

CDR3 nucleotide sequence: TGTGCCACCAGCAGGGGGATCAGGGGATCAACTGGAAACACCATATATTTT. This sequence encodes CATSRGIRGSTGNTIYF. V and J are TRBV15 and TRBJ1-3, with D perhaps TRBD1 (6 bases). The CDR3 is 17 residues long. Germline loops: CDR1 LNHNV, CDR2 YYDKDF (reference sequence). Deletions cut 3 bases from V and 2 bases from J, with 17 bases between.

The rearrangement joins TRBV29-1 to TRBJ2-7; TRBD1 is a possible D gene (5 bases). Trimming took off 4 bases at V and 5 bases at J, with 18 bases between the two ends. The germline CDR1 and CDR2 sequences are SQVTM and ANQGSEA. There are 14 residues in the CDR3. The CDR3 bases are TGCAGCGTTGGACCCCTGGGCAGGGCGAACGAGCAGTACTTC. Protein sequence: CSVGPLGRANEQYF.

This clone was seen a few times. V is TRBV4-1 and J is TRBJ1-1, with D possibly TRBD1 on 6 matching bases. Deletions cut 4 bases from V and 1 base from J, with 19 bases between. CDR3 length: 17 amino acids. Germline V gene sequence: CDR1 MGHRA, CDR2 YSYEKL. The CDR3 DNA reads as TGCGCCAGCAGCCTACGCCAACGACAGGCGACGAACACTGAAGCTTTCTTT. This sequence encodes CASSLRQRQATNTEAFF.

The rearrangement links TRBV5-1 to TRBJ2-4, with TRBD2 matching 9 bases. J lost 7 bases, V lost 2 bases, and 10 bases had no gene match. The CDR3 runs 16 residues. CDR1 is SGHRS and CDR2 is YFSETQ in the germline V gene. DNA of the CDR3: TGCGCCAGCAGCTTAAGCGGGGGGCCCCTCCAGAACATTCAGTACTTC. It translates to CASSLSGGPLQNIQYF. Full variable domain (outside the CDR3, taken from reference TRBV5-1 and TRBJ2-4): KAGVTQTPRYLIKTRGQQVTLSCSPISGHRSVSWYQQTPGQGLQFLFEYFSETQRNKGNFPGRFSGRQFSNSRSEMNVSTLELGDSALYLCASSLSGGPLQNIQYFGAGTRLSVL.

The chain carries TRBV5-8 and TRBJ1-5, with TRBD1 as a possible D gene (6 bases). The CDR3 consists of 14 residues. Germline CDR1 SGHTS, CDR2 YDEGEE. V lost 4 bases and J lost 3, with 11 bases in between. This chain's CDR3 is CASSDRFYNQPQHF. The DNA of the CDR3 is TGTGCCAGCAGCGACAGGTTTTACAATCAGCCCCAGCATTTT.

The CDR3 bases are TGCGCCAGCAGCTTCGGACTAGCGGAAGAGACCCAGTACTTC. Translated: CASSFGLAEETQYF. V gene TRBV5-1 combines with J gene TRBJ2-5, with 10 bases that match TRBD2. Trimming took 2 bases from V and 3 from J; bases not matched to a gene: 1. In germline, CDR1 is SGHRS, CDR2 YFSETQ. This CDR3 comprises 14 residues.

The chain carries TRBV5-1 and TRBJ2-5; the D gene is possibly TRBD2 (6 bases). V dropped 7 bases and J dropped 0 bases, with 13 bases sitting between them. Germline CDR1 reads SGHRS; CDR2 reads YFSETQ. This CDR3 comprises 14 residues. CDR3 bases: TGCGCCAGCCAAGCTAGCGCGTACCAAGAGACCCAGTACTTC. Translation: CASQASAYQETQYF.

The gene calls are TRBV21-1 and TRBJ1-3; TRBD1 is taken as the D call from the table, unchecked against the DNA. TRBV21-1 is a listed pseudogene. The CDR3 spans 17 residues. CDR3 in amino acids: CARQPPGSLVSGNTIYF. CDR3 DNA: TGTGCCCGCCAACCGCCAGGTTCTTTAGTCTCTGGAAACACCATATATTTT.